This record concerns one T cell receptor (beta chain) sequence. Losses at the gene ends were 4 bases for V and 8 bases for J; bases not matched to a gene: 12. Germline V lookup: CDR1 SGHRS, CDR2 YFSETQ. The CDR3 extends over 16 amino acids. The assay was immunoSEQ multiplex PCR, and TCRdb's table has in-frame clones only and misses some. This table holds roughly 710,000 clones, 75% to 90% found once. The sample is drawn from a study of shared T cell receptors in the human thymus. These data were likewise used in another study, on human thymus T cells.

The source material was thymocytes. The chain carries TRBV5-1 and TRBJ1-4; TRBD1 agrees at 9 bases. The TCR was taken from a girl younger than two with a congenital heart defect. The CDR3 loop reads CASSPQPGQGIEKLFF. DNA for the CDR3: TGCGCCAGCAGCCCCCAACCGGGACAGGGAATAGAAAAACTGTTTTTT. Filled out from reference TRBV5-1 and TRBJ1-4, the complete variable domain reads KAGVTQTPRYLIKTRGQQVTLSCSPISGHRSVSWYQQTPGQGLQFLFEYFSETQRNKGNFPGRFSGRQFSNSRSEMNVSTLELGDSALYLCASSPQPGQGIEKLFFGSGTQLSVL.